This record looks at one T cell receptor (beta chain) sequence and its context. As yet, its antigen is unknown. Repertoires were generated with immunoSEQ multiplex PCR, while TCRdb's copy carries only in-frame clones and drops some. The profile shows 55,000 to 70,000 clones, roughly 84% of them singletons. This entry is derived from a study of OX40 agonist ivuxolimab in advanced cancers. Overall study context: Every 2 weeks, patients got intravenous ivuxolimab at one of six dose levels (0.01-10 mg/kg).

The length of the CDR3 is 14 residues. CDR1 and CDR2 (germline): SNHLY, FYNNEI. The V segment lost 6 bases and the J segment 5 bases; nucleotides outside the gene matches: 8. Whole-study results and caveats: Among T cells, CD8+ cells averaged more expanded clones than CD4+ cells.

The clonotype originates from an adult with an advanced solid tumor such as melanoma, head and neck, liver or kidney cancer. Specimen: CD4+ or CD8+ T cells sorted from blood, collected in a trial of the OX40 agonist ivuxolimab. The rearrangement joins TRBV2 to TRBJ1-1; TRBD1 matches at 8 bases. The DNA for the CDR3 is TGTGCCAGCAGGCTTGGACAGGGAATGACTGAAGCTTTCTTT. Encoded protein: CASRLGQGMTEAFF. The full variable domain, rest sourced from reference TRBV2 and TRBJ1-1, is EPEVTQTPSHQVTQMGQEVILRCVPISNHLYFYWYRQILGQKVEFLVSFYNNEISEKSEIFDDQFSVERPDGSNFTLKIRSTKLEDSAMYFCASRLGQGMTEAFFGQGTRLTVV.